This T cell receptor beta chain was profiled in a study of response to subunit inactivated influenza vaccine. This clonotype was found many times. The antigen is not known. The CDR3 is 16 residues long. The ends were cut back, 0 bases at V and 2 bases at J, with 11 bases in the middle. The germline gives CDR1 SGHKS, CDR2 YYEKEE (reference sequence). Study-wide findings and caveats: Authors proposed each seasonal influenza vaccination draws in few new T cells.

TCRdb called the RT-PCR reads again in MiXCR, with one record for every CDR3 protein. This table has about 520,000 distinct CDR3 sequences, approximately 6.9% appearing once. The chain couples TRBV5-5 to TRBJ2-2, with D perhaps TRBD1 (5 bases). The source is a man aged 50-75 years who received an inactivated influenza vaccine. Source: PBMCs from blood, taken around 25 months after vaccination. For the CDR3, the DNA is TGTGCCAGCAGCTTGGCCGTGACAGTTAACACCGGGGAGCTGTTTTTT. It yields the protein CASSLAVTVNTGELFF.